This entry lists 23 T cell receptor beta chains sequenced from one sample in a study of T cells expressing NK-cell markers. Each CDR3 protein gets one entry in TCRdb, which reprocessed the 5' RACE reads and gives no DNA. Its table records about 110,000 distinct CDR3 sequences. Sequenced: blood T cells: a sorted CD56 or NKG2C T cell subset, CD4+ or CD8+ T cells, or bulk PBMC T cells (not recorded which). The receptor source for this set is a woman between 18 and 70 years old in good health.

The chain employs TRBV30 and TRBJ1-5. The CDR3 has 17 residues. The V gene's germline CDR1 is GTSNPN and CDR2 SVGIG (reference sequence). CDR3 sequence reads: CAWSDTPSSGHNQPQHF. The whole variable domain, filled in from reference TRBV30 and TRBJ1-5, reads SQTIHQWPATLVQPVGSPLSLECTVEGTSNPNLYWYRQAAGRGLQLLFYSVGIGQISSEVPQNLSASRPQDRQFILSSKKLLLSDSGFYLCAWSDTPSSGHNQPQHFGDGTRLSIL.

The chain employs TRBV20-1 and TRBJ2-5; the D call of TRBD1 rests on TCRdb alone, since no DNA is present to check it. This CDR3 spans 17 amino acids. In germline, CDR1 is DFQATT, CDR2 SNEGSKA (reference sequence). This CDR3 is CSATHESRYRKQETQYF.

V gene TRBV4-2 combines with J gene TRBJ2-6; TCRdb names TRBD2, which stays unverified in the absence of DNA. CDR1 is LGHNA and CDR2 is YNFKEQ in the germline V gene. There are 17 residues in the CDR3. The CDR3 reads CASSQEQSGAGANVLTF.

The rearrangement links TRBV12-3 or TRBV12-4 to TRBJ2-1; the D call from TCRdb, TRBD2, cannot be confirmed without DNA. The CDR3 loop spans 15 amino acids. The CDR3 region is CASSPLAGGPVEQFF.

The rearrangement links TRBV20-1 to TRBJ2-6; TCRdb returns TRBD1, unconfirmable since there is no DNA. CDR3 length equals 15 residues. CDR1 is DFQATT, CDR2 SNEGSKA, per germline (reference sequence). CDR3 loop: CSAEGGRSGANVLTF.

V usage is TRBV30 and J usage is TRBJ1-5; TCRdb returns TRBD1, unconfirmable since there is no DNA. The CDR3 runs to 14 residues. Germline lookup yields CDR1 GTSNPN and CDR2 SVGIG (reference sequence). CDR3 protein: CAWSTGEAYQPQHF.

CDR3 region: CASSPGGGNNYGYTF. J is TRBJ1-2 and V is TRBV4-1. The length of the CDR3 is 15 residues. Looked up from germline, CDR1 is MGHRA and CDR2 is YSYEKL.

This chain joins TRBV20-1 and TRBJ2-1; TCRdb returns TRBD1, unconfirmable since there is no DNA. Germline V CDR1 and CDR2: DFQATT, SNEGSKA (reference sequence). CDR3 length equals 17 residues. This chain's CDR3 is CSARYKRRGLSYNEQFF.

The chain has TRBV7-2 and TRBJ2-5; TCRdb designates TRBD1, a call that cannot be tested without DNA. Per the germline V gene, CDR1 is SGHTA and CDR2 is FQGNSA. This CDR3 contains 14 residues. CDR3 residues: CASSSTGLGETQYF.

The J gene is TRBJ2-2, the V gene TRBV6-4. CDR1 and CDR2 from the germline V gene are MRHNA and SNTAGT. This CDR3 has 13 residues. The CDR3 region is CASSNENTGELFF.

The chain has TRBV4-3 and TRBJ1-2; TCRdb's D call, TRBD1, is unchecked because there is no DNA. This CDR3 is 17 amino acids long. Germline V lookup: CDR1 LGHNA, CDR2 YSLEER. The CDR3 spells CASSQDPGGVGIYGYTF.

The V call is TRBV4-3, the J call TRBJ2-4; TCRdb lists TRBD2, though no DNA is available to test this call. The CDR3 contains 17 residues. Germline assignment: CDR1 LGHNA and CDR2 YSLEER. This CDR3 reads CASSQVDGGIAKNIQYF.

This rearrangement joins TRBV12-3 or TRBV12-4 to TRBJ1-4; TCRdb calls TRBD1, which cannot be checked without DNA. The CDR3 spans 16 residues. The CDR3 loop reads CASSEIGQGLLEKLFF.

V is TRBV12-3 or TRBV12-4 and J is TRBJ1-3; TCRdb selects TRBD1, and the lack of DNA leaves this call unchecked. The CDR3 extends over 16 amino acids. Here the CDR3 reads CASSSPLDISGNTIYF.

The chain has TRBV24-1 and TRBJ2-2; TCRdb's assignment of TRBD1 cannot be checked, as there is no DNA. The CDR3 spans 13 residues. Germline loops: CDR1 KGHDR, CDR2 SFDVKD. The CDR3 here is CASRDSNTGELFF.

The chain is built from TRBV28 and TRBJ2-7; TCRdb's D call, TRBD2, is unchecked because there is no DNA. The CDR3 length is 14 residues. CDR1 MDHEN and CDR2 SYDVKM come from the germline V gene. The CDR3 sequence is CASSWRGLAVEQYF.

The V call is TRBV6-1, the J call TRBJ2-2; with no DNA, the TCRdb D assignment of TRBD1 cannot be verified. The CDR3 has 15 residues. The germline V gene encodes CDR1 MNHNS and CDR2 SASEGT. CDR3 protein: CASTPVGGATGELFF.

The chain uses TRBV18 and TRBJ2-3; TCRdb's D call, TRBD2, is unchecked because there is no DNA. CDR1 and CDR2 (germline): KGHSH, LQKENI. This CDR3 has 18 amino acids. CDR3 loop: CASSQDFRGGPSTDTQYF.

This chain joins TRBV28 and TRBJ2-2; without DNA, the TCRdb call of TRBD2 cannot be checked. This CDR3 has 15 residues. The germline V gene has CDR1 MDHEN and CDR2 SYDVKM. CDR3 residues: CASSFRGQLHGELFF.

The V gene is TRBV6-2 or TRBV6-3, the J gene TRBJ1-6; the D gene TCRdb calls, TRBD1, cannot be checked with no DNA. Germline assignment: CDR1 MNHEY and CDR2 SVGEGT. The CDR3 contains 20 residues. The CDR3 protein is CASSYDGGTGRFLGNSPLHF.

The rearrangement joins TRBV7-2 to TRBJ1-1. The CDR3 is 12 amino acids. From germline, CDR1 is SGHTA and CDR2 FQGNSA. Here the CDR3 reads CASSYYTGEAFF.

The chain uses TRBV5-1 and TRBJ2-7; as DNA is missing, the TRBD1 call by TCRdb cannot be tested. Germline CDR1 is SGHRS and CDR2 is YFSETQ. The CDR3 extends over 16 amino acids. This chain's CDR3 is CASSPAPFGLSYEQYF.

This chain connects TRBV2 to TRBJ2-1; the TRBD2 assignment by TCRdb is unverifiable without DNA. The CDR3 loop spans 14 amino acids. Germline lookup yields CDR1 SNHLY and CDR2 FYNNEI. CDR3 loop: CASSSEPGRAEQFF.